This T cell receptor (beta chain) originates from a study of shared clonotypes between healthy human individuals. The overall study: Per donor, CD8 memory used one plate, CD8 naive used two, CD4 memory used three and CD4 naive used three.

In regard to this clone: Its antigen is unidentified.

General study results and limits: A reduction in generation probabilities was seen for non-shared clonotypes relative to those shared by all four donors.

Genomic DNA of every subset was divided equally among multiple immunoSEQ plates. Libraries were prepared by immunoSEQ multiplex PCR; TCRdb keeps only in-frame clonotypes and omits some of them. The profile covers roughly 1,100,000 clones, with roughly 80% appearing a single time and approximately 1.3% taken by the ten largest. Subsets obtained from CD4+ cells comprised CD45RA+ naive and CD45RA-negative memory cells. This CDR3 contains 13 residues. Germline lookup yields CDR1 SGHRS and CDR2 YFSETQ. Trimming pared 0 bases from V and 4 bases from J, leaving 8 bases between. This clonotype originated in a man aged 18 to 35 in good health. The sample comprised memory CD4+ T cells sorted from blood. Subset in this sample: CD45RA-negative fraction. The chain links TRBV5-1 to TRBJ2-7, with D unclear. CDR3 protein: CASSLGMGYEQYF. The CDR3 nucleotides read TGCGCCAGCAGCTTGGGGATGGGATACGAGCAGTACTTC.